This TCR beta chain came from a study of cytomegalovirus exposure and HLA in healthy donors. Overall study findings and caveats: The only immune exposure information that was available was CMV serostatus. Later, TCR association rates were found to vary by HLA locus, highest for DRB1 and lowest for HLA-C. V- and J-gene trimming of TCR beta was linked (in a later analysis) to a missense DCLRE1C variant.

Comment on this clone: Its antigen is undetermined.

13 Jbeta primers and 60 Vbeta primers were used for the PCR. In the original workflow: Later analysis identified tens of millions of unique TCR beta chains, about 10 million shared. Generated by immunoSEQ multiplex PCR, the TCRdb table keeps only in-frame clones and is missing some. The V and J calls and the clone size are those of that table, but D and trimming were determined from the DNA. This sample's table has some 96,000 clones. CDR1 is SGHTA, CDR2 FQGTGA, per germline. Trimming took 6 bases from V and 4 from J, leaving 10 bases between them. This CDR3 region has 13 residues. This chain joins TRBV7-3 and TRBJ1-5; D is perhaps TRBD1 (5 bases). The specimen was PBMCs. The TCR originated in a woman in her 30s in good health and CMV-seronegative. The CDR3 protein is CASSKDTNQPQHF. DNA for the CDR3: TGTGCCAGCAGTAAGGACACAAATCAGCCCCAGCATTTT.